The rows below give T cell receptor beta chains drawn from one sample of a study of blood T cells in healthy people across ages. Using its own MiXCR run on the 5' RACE reads, TCRdb lists one record per CDR3 protein. The profile shows approximately 800,000 distinct CDR3 sequences, around half of them singletons. The specimen was blood. These receptors were taken from a man older than 75 in good health. CDR3s include the opening cysteine and the closing phenylalanine or tryptophan. Each record gives: J gene, CDR3 length, clone size, V gene, D gene, CDR3 DNA, CDR3 protein. The D gene is left open where the match is weak. Expanded clones get a size class; other rows say once, few or many, or leave the size out.

j_call: TRBJ2-7
cdr3_length: 15
clone_size: NA
v_call: TRBV5-1
d_call: NA
cdr3_nt: TGCGCCAGCAGCTTACTCGTCGGGGGCTCCTACGAGCAGTACTTC
cdr3_aa: CASSLLVGGSYEQYF

j_call: TRBJ2-3
cdr3_length: 13
clone_size: few
v_call: TRBV2
d_call: NA
cdr3_nt: TGTGCCAGCAGCGTGGGGCTGACAGATACGCAGTATTTT
cdr3_aa: CASSVGLTDTQYF

j_call: TRBJ1-2
cdr3_length: 15
clone_size: NA
v_call: TRBV18
d_call: NA
cdr3_nt: TGTGCCAGCTCATCTCGAAGGGTGGGAAACTATGGCTACACCTTC
cdr3_aa: CASSSRRVGNYGYTF

j_call: TRBJ2-1
cdr3_length: 15
clone_size: few
v_call: TRBV20-1
d_call: TRBD2
cdr3_nt: TGCAGTGCTCCTCCGGGACTAGCGGGAGGATTAGTGCAGTTCTTC
cdr3_aa: CSAPPGLAGGLVQFF

j_call: TRBJ1-5
cdr3_length: 15
clone_size: once
v_call: TRBV3-1
d_call: NA
cdr3_nt: TGTGCCAGCAGCCAAGGAGCCGTCGGTCACCAGCCCCAGCATTTT
cdr3_aa: CASSQGAVGHQPQHF

j_call: TRBJ2-1
cdr3_length: 15
clone_size: NA
v_call: TRBV12-3/TRBV12-4
d_call: TRBD2
cdr3_nt: TGTGCCAGCCTCGGGGCGGGAGAGGGGTACAATGAGCAGTTCTTC
cdr3_aa: CASLGAGEGYNEQFF

j_call: TRBJ2-2
cdr3_length: 14
clone_size: NA
v_call: TRBV20-1
d_call: NA
cdr3_nt: TGCAGTGCTAGAGCAAAGGTGGGGGCCGGGGAGCTGTTTTTT
cdr3_aa: CSARAKVGAGELFF

j_call: TRBJ2-7
cdr3_length: 16
clone_size: NA
v_call: TRBV4-2
d_call: NA
cdr3_nt: TGTGCCAGCAGCCAAGAAGGTGCAGGCGTCTCCTACGAGCAGTACTTC
cdr3_aa: CASSQEGAGVSYEQYF

j_call: TRBJ2-7
cdr3_length: 15
clone_size: NA
v_call: TRBV5-1
d_call: NA
cdr3_nt: TGCGCCAGCAGGGGTGAGCGGCTAAGCTCCTACGAGCAGTACTTC
cdr3_aa: CASRGERLSSYEQYF

j_call: TRBJ2-7
cdr3_length: 15
clone_size: NA
v_call: TRBV20-1
d_call: TRBD2
cdr3_nt: TGCAGTGCTAGGTCAGCGCGGGAGCCCTCCCACGAGCAGTACTTC
cdr3_aa: CSARSAREPSHEQYF

j_call: TRBJ2-1
cdr3_length: 15
clone_size: NA
v_call: TRBV5-5
d_call: NA
cdr3_nt: TGTGCCAGCAGCTTGGCGCCGGGAGCAAACAATGAGCAGTTCTTC
cdr3_aa: CASSLAPGANNEQFF

j_call: TRBJ2-5
cdr3_length: 13
clone_size: NA
v_call: TRBV9
d_call: NA
cdr3_nt: TGTGCCAGCAGCGTACAGGGGTCGGAGACCCAGTACTTC
cdr3_aa: CASSVQGSETQYF

j_call: TRBJ2-3
cdr3_length: 19
clone_size: NA
v_call: TRBV5-1
d_call: TRBD2
cdr3_nt: TGCGCCAGCAGCTTGGGAGGAGATCTGGGGCCCGGGAGGGCCAGATACGCGTATTTT
cdr3_aa: CASSLGGDLGPGRARYAYF

j_call: TRBJ1-2
cdr3_length: 14
clone_size: NA
v_call: TRBV11-2
d_call: TRBD1
cdr3_nt: TGTGCCAGCAGCTTAGGGGACAGCATCTATGGCTACACCTTC
cdr3_aa: CASSLGDSIYGYTF

j_call: TRBJ1-2
cdr3_length: 12
clone_size: NA
v_call: TRBV24-1
d_call: NA
cdr3_nt: TGTGCCACCAGTAACAATAACTATGGCTACACCTTC
cdr3_aa: CATSNNNYGYTF

j_call: TRBJ1-6
cdr3_length: 14
clone_size: NA
v_call: TRBV25-1
d_call: NA
cdr3_nt: TGTGCCAGCAGTGACTATCCGGGTAATTCACCCCTCCACTTT
cdr3_aa: CASSDYPGNSPLHF

j_call: TRBJ2-7
cdr3_length: 15
clone_size: NA
v_call: TRBV12-3/TRBV12-4
d_call: NA
cdr3_nt: TGTGCCAGCAGTTCACCCCTCGGGGGGCCCTACGAGCAGTACTTC
cdr3_aa: CASSSPLGGPYEQYF

j_call: TRBJ1-1
cdr3_length: 11
clone_size: NA
v_call: TRBV3-1
d_call: TRBD1
cdr3_nt: TGTGCCAGCGGACAGGGGTCTGAAGCTTTCTTT
cdr3_aa: CASGQGSEAFF

j_call: TRBJ2-1
cdr3_length: 15
clone_size: once
v_call: TRBV7-7
d_call: NA
cdr3_nt: TGTGCTAGCAGCTTGGGGACGGCGGGCTACAATGAGCAGTTCTTC
cdr3_aa: CASSLGTAGYNEQFF

j_call: TRBJ1-2
cdr3_length: 14
clone_size: NA
v_call: TRBV2
d_call: TRBD1
cdr3_nt: TGTGCCAGCAGTGAAGCCGACAGGGCGAGGGGCTACACCTTC
cdr3_aa: CASSEADRARGYTF

j_call: TRBJ2-7
cdr3_length: 15
clone_size: NA
v_call: TRBV5-6
d_call: NA
cdr3_nt: TGTGCCAGCAGCTGGGGGGCAGGGTTGTCCTACGAGCAGTACTTC
cdr3_aa: CASSWGAGLSYEQYF

j_call: TRBJ2-7
cdr3_length: 16
clone_size: NA
v_call: TRBV20-1
d_call: TRBD2
cdr3_nt: TGCAGTGCTAGATCGAGGGGAGCGGGAGGAGCTTACGAGCAGTACTTC
cdr3_aa: CSARSRGAGGAYEQYF

j_call: TRBJ2-1
cdr3_length: 16
clone_size: NA
v_call: TRBV20-1
d_call: NA
cdr3_nt: TGCAGTGCTAGAGTAAGCCGGACAGCCATCTACAATGAGCAGTTCTTC
cdr3_aa: CSARVSRTAIYNEQFF

j_call: TRBJ1-5
cdr3_length: 14
clone_size: NA
v_call: TRBV29-1
d_call: NA
cdr3_nt: TGCAGCGTTGTTGGGCCAGGGGTCAATCAGCCCCAGCATTTT
cdr3_aa: CSVVGPGVNQPQHF

j_call: TRBJ2-7
cdr3_length: 15
clone_size: few
v_call: TRBV4-2
d_call: TRBD2
cdr3_nt: TGTGCCAGCAGCCAAGGCGTGGCGGGAGGCTACGAGCAGTACTTC
cdr3_aa: CASSQGVAGGYEQYF

j_call: TRBJ2-2
cdr3_length: 14
clone_size: NA
v_call: TRBV28
d_call: NA
cdr3_nt: TGTGCCAGCAGTCGCCCGTTGAACACCGGGGAGCTGTTTTTT
cdr3_aa: CASSRPLNTGELFF

j_call: TRBJ1-3
cdr3_length: 15
clone_size: NA
v_call: TRBV6-5
d_call: NA
cdr3_nt: TGTGCCAGCAGTTACTCAGGGGGCTCTGGAAACACCATATATTTT
cdr3_aa: CASSYSGGSGNTIYF

j_call: TRBJ1-5
cdr3_length: 17
clone_size: NA
v_call: TRBV28
d_call: NA
cdr3_nt: TGTGCCAGCACCTCGCAACAGGTCTACTATAGCAATCAGCCCCAGCATTTT
cdr3_aa: CASTSQQVYYSNQPQHF

j_call: TRBJ2-7
cdr3_length: 14
clone_size: NA
v_call: TRBV6-2/TRBV6-3
d_call: TRBD2
cdr3_nt: TGTGCCAGCAGTCGCGGGACTAGTTTCTACGAGCAGTACTTC
cdr3_aa: CASSRGTSFYEQYF

j_call: TRBJ2-1
cdr3_length: 18
clone_size: NA
v_call: TRBV27
d_call: TRBD2
cdr3_nt: TGTGCCAGCAGCTGGGTCGGGACTAGCAGGAGCTCCTACAATGAGCAGTTCTTC
cdr3_aa: CASSWVGTSRSSYNEQFF

j_call: TRBJ2-1
cdr3_length: 14
clone_size: NA
v_call: TRBV3-1
d_call: NA
cdr3_nt: TGTGCCAGCAGCCAAGATCCTCTGAGTAATGAGCAGTTCTTC
cdr3_aa: CASSQDPLSNEQFF

j_call: TRBJ2-3
cdr3_length: 16
clone_size: few
v_call: TRBV6-2/TRBV6-3
d_call: TRBD1
cdr3_nt: TGTGCCACCTCTGATGCGGGACAGGGTTCATCAGATACGCAGTATTTT
cdr3_aa: CATSDAGQGSSDTQYF

j_call: TRBJ2-7
cdr3_length: 15
clone_size: NA
v_call: TRBV25-1
d_call: NA
cdr3_nt: TGTGCCAGCAGCGAATCGGGACTCCCCTTCTACGAGCAGTACTTC
cdr3_aa: CASSESGLPFYEQYF

j_call: TRBJ1-6
cdr3_length: 15
clone_size: NA
v_call: TRBV7-2
d_call: TRBD1
cdr3_nt: TGTGCCAGCAGCTTGATCGGGACAGGGGATTCACCCCTCCACTTT
cdr3_aa: CASSLIGTGDSPLHF

j_call: TRBJ2-1
cdr3_length: 15
clone_size: NA
v_call: TRBV27
d_call: TRBD2
cdr3_nt: TGTGCCAGCAGAACTCTAGCGGGACTGATCAATGAGCAGTTCTTC
cdr3_aa: CASRTLAGLINEQFF

j_call: TRBJ2-3
cdr3_length: 19
clone_size: NA
v_call: TRBV28
d_call: TRBD2
cdr3_nt: TGTGCCAGCAGTATTCCGGGACTAGCGGGAGCATTAGGCACAGATACGCAGTATTTT
cdr3_aa: CASSIPGLAGALGTDTQYF

j_call: TRBJ2-3
cdr3_length: 13
clone_size: few
v_call: TRBV20-1
d_call: NA
cdr3_nt: TGCAGTCAACCGGGACTTACCACGAATACGCAGTATTTT
cdr3_aa: CSQPGLTTNTQYF

j_call: TRBJ2-5
cdr3_length: 14
clone_size: NA
v_call: TRBV5-1
d_call: NA
cdr3_nt: TGCGCCAGCAGTACCCCTCCAAATTGGGGCGAGCTGTACTTC
cdr3_aa: CASSTPPNWGELYF

j_call: TRBJ1-2
cdr3_length: 14
clone_size: NA
v_call: TRBV30
d_call: NA
cdr3_nt: TGTGCCTGGAGTCTCCCCTTGAGGGCCCATGGCTACACCTTC
cdr3_aa: CAWSLPLRAHGYTF

j_call: TRBJ2-5
cdr3_length: 15
clone_size: NA
v_call: TRBV3-1
d_call: NA
cdr3_nt: TGTGCCAGCAGCCAAGTTGGGGGCCGCCGGGAGACCCAGTACTTC
cdr3_aa: CASSQVGGRRETQYF

j_call: TRBJ2-1
cdr3_length: 17
clone_size: NA
v_call: TRBV4-1
d_call: TRBD2
cdr3_nt: TGCGCCAGCAGCCAAGACCTCCCGGGGGGGGTTTACAATGAGCAGTTCTTC
cdr3_aa: CASSQDLPGGVYNEQFF

j_call: TRBJ1-2
cdr3_length: 13
clone_size: NA
v_call: TRBV5-1
d_call: NA
cdr3_nt: TGCGCCAGCAGCCCGGACAGTCCTTATGGCTACACCTTC
cdr3_aa: CASSPDSPYGYTF

j_call: TRBJ2-4
cdr3_length: 14
clone_size: NA
v_call: TRBV7-2
d_call: NA
cdr3_nt: TGTGCCAGCAACCCCTCTCCCCAACTACGGGAGCAGTACTTC
cdr3_aa: CASNPSPQLREQYF

j_call: TRBJ1-1
cdr3_length: 15
clone_size: few
v_call: TRBV5-1
d_call: TRBD1
cdr3_nt: TGCGCCAGCAGCTTGGTACCAGGGGGCTACACTGAAGCTTTCTTT
cdr3_aa: CASSLVPGGYTEAFF

j_call: TRBJ2-1
cdr3_length: 14
clone_size: NA
v_call: TRBV7-9
d_call: TRBD2
cdr3_nt: TGTGCCAGCACCCCGGGACTAGCCGGTTATGAGCAGTTCTTC
cdr3_aa: CASTPGLAGYEQFF

j_call: TRBJ2-1
cdr3_length: 17
clone_size: NA
v_call: TRBV7-8
d_call: TRBD2
cdr3_nt: TGTGCCAGCAGCCCGGTAGGACTAGCGGGAGGGTACAATGAGCAGTTCTTC
cdr3_aa: CASSPVGLAGGYNEQFF

j_call: TRBJ1-6
cdr3_length: 17
clone_size: NA
v_call: TRBV20-1
d_call: TRBD1
cdr3_nt: TGCAGTGCTAGCGTTTATTTTGTGGGACAGAGGAATTCACCCCTCCACTTT
cdr3_aa: CSASVYFVGQRNSPLHF

j_call: TRBJ2-7
cdr3_length: 15
clone_size: NA
v_call: TRBV3-1
d_call: TRBD2
cdr3_nt: TGTGCCAGCAGCCCTTACGGGGGGAGACCCCACGAGCAGTACTTC
cdr3_aa: CASSPYGGRPHEQYF

j_call: TRBJ1-5
cdr3_length: 16
clone_size: NA
v_call: TRBV25-1
d_call: NA
cdr3_nt: TGTGCCAGCAGTGGAGGAGGCAGCTATAGCAATCAGCCCCAGCATTTT
cdr3_aa: CASSGGGSYSNQPQHF

j_call: TRBJ2-4
cdr3_length: 16
clone_size: NA
v_call: TRBV2
d_call: TRBD1
cdr3_nt: TGTGCCAGCAGCCTCGGGACAGAGTTAGCCAAAAACATTCAGTACTTC
cdr3_aa: CASSLGTELAKNIQYF

j_call: TRBJ2-7
cdr3_length: 15
clone_size: NA
v_call: TRBV4-2
d_call: TRBD2
cdr3_nt: TGTGCCAGCAGCCAAGGGGAGGGGTCCTACAATGAGCAGTACTTC
cdr3_aa: CASSQGEGSYNEQYF

j_call: TRBJ2-7
cdr3_length: 13
clone_size: NA
v_call: TRBV7-9
d_call: TRBD2
cdr3_nt: TGTGCCAGCCAACGGACTAGAAACTACGAGCAGTACTTC
cdr3_aa: CASQRTRNYEQYF

j_call: TRBJ2-1
cdr3_length: 16
clone_size: NA
v_call: TRBV3-1
d_call: NA
cdr3_nt: TGTGCCAGCACGACAGGGATGGGGGGAGGCGGCAATGAGCAGTTCTTC
cdr3_aa: CASTTGMGGGGNEQFF

j_call: TRBJ1-5
cdr3_length: 17
clone_size: NA
v_call: TRBV28
d_call: TRBD1
cdr3_nt: TGTGCCAGCAGTTTATTTTTCGGGACAGGGAACAATCAGCCCCAGCATTTT
cdr3_aa: CASSLFFGTGNNQPQHF

j_call: TRBJ2-7
cdr3_length: 12
clone_size: NA
v_call: TRBV2
d_call: TRBD1
cdr3_nt: TGTGCCAGTAAGGACAGGGTATACGAGCAGTACTTC
cdr3_aa: CASKDRVYEQYF

j_call: TRBJ2-1
cdr3_length: 14
clone_size: NA
v_call: TRBV10-2
d_call: NA
cdr3_nt: TGCGCCAGCAGTGAGTCGCTGGGGGGTGGTGAGCAGTTCTTC
cdr3_aa: CASSESLGGGEQFF

j_call: TRBJ2-7
cdr3_length: 12
clone_size: NA
v_call: TRBV5-1
d_call: NA
cdr3_nt: TGCGCCAGCAGCCCCCTATTTGGGGAGCAGTACTTC
cdr3_aa: CASSPLFGEQYF

j_call: TRBJ2-7
cdr3_length: 13
clone_size: NA
v_call: TRBV20-1
d_call: NA
cdr3_nt: TGCAGTGCAGACAAGGGTGGTCGCTCCGAGCAGTACTTC
cdr3_aa: CSADKGGRSEQYF

j_call: TRBJ1-2
cdr3_length: 14
clone_size: NA
v_call: TRBV29-1
d_call: TRBD1
cdr3_nt: TGCAGCGTTGTTAAGGGACAGGGGGCCTATGGCTACACCTTC
cdr3_aa: CSVVKGQGAYGYTF